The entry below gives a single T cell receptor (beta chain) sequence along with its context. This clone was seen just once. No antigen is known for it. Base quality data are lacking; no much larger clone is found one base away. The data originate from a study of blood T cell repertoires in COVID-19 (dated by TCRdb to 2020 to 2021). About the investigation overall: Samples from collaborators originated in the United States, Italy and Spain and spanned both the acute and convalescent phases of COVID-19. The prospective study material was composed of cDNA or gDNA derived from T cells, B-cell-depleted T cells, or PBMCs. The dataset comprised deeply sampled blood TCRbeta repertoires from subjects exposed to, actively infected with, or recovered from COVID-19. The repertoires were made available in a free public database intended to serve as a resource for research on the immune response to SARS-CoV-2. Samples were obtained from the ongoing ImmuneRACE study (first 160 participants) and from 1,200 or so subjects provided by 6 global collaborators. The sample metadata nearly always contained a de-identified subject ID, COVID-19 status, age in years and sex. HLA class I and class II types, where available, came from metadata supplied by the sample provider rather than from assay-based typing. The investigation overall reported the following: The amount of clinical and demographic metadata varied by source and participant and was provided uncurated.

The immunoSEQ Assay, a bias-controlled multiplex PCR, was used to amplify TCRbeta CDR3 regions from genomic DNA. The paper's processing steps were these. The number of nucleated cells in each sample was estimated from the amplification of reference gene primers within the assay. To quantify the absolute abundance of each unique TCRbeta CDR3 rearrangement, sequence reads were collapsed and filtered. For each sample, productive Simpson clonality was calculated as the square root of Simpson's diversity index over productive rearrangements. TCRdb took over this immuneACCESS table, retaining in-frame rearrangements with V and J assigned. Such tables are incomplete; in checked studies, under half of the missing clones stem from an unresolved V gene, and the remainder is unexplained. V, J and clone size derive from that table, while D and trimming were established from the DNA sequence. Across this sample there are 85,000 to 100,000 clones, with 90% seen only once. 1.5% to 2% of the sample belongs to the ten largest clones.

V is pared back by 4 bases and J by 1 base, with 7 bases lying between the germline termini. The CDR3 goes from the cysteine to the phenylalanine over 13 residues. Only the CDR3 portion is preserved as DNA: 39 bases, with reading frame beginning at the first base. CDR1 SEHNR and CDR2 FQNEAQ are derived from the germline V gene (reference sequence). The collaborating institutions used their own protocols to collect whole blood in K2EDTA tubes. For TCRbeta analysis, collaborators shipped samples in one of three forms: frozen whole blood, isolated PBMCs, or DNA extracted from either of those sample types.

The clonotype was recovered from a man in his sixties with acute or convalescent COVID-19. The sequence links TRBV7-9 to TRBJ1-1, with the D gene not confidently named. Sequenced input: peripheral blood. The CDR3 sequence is CASSSQANTEAFF. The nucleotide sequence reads TGTGCCAGCAGCTCGCAAGCGAACACTGAAGCTTTCTTT.